These T cell receptor beta chains were read from a single sample in a study of blood T cell repertoires in COVID-19. Generated by immunoSEQ multiplex PCR, the TCRdb table keeps only in-frame clones and is missing some. The sample shows under 250,000 clones, 85% to 90% of them seen only once. Sequencing was carried out using peripheral blood. These receptors were obtained from a man between 45 and 60 years old with COVID-19, enrolled during active disease. Each CDR3 is given with its conserved first and last residue. The D gene is left open where the match is weak. Clone size is not always given. Where it is, it says once, few, many or a class for expanded clones.

clone_size: once
v_call: TRBV19
j_call: TRBJ2-7
d_call: TRBD2
cdr3_nt: TGTGCCAGTAGCGCACTAGCGGGTTTACGATACGAGCAGTACTTC
cdr3_aa: CASSALAGLRYEQYF

clone_size: few
v_call: TRBV28
j_call: TRBJ1-5
d_call: -
cdr3_nt: TGTGCCAGCAGCAGGGTGACTCAGCCCCAGCATTTT
cdr3_aa: CASSRVTQPQHF

clone_size: -
v_call: TRBV30
j_call: TRBJ1-5
d_call: -
cdr3_nt: TGTGCCTGGAGCTCTACAGGGAATCAGCCCCAGCATTTT
cdr3_aa: CAWSSTGNQPQHF

clone_size: -
v_call: TRBV3-1/TRBV3-2
j_call: TRBJ2-7
d_call: -
cdr3_nt: TGTGCCAGCAGCCAAGATCAGTTCTTATACGAGCAGTACTTC
cdr3_aa: CASSQDQFLYEQYF

clone_size: -
v_call: TRBV4-2
j_call: TRBJ2-1
d_call: TRBD1
cdr3_nt: TGTGCCAGCAGCCAAGACCCTGGGGGACAGGGATACAATGAGCAGTTCTTC
cdr3_aa: CASSQDPGGQGYNEQFF

clone_size: -
v_call: TRBV24-1
j_call: TRBJ2-1
d_call: -
cdr3_nt: TGTGCCACCAGTGATTTCTCGGGGAGTCACAATGAGCAGTTCTTC
cdr3_aa: CATSDFSGSHNEQFF

clone_size: -
v_call: TRBV6-4
j_call: TRBJ2-7
d_call: TRBD1
cdr3_nt: TGTGCCAGCAGTGCCTCTCCGGGACAGGGGGCGGAAGAGCAGTACTTC
cdr3_aa: CASSASPGQGAEEQYF

clone_size: once
v_call: TRBV7-6
j_call: TRBJ2-5
d_call: -
cdr3_nt: TGTGCCAGCAGCCCAACTGGGCCGCCTCAAGAGACCCAGTACTTC
cdr3_aa: CASSPTGPPQETQYF

clone_size: -
v_call: TRBV2
j_call: TRBJ2-1
d_call: TRBD1
cdr3_nt: TGTGCCAGCAGGGCCGGGACAGGGAGGAGTGGGGAGCAGTTCTTC
cdr3_aa: CASRAGTGRSGEQFF

clone_size: once
v_call: TRBV6-5
j_call: TRBJ1-5
d_call: -
cdr3_nt: TGTGCCAGCAGGCCCGGCGGGCGCAATCAGCCCCAGCATTTT
cdr3_aa: CASRPGGRNQPQHF

clone_size: -
v_call: TRBV28
j_call: TRBJ2-7
d_call: TRBD2
cdr3_nt: TGTGCCAGCATGGTGGGGGGAGGGTCCGAGCAGTACTTC
cdr3_aa: CASMVGGGSEQYF

clone_size: -
v_call: TRBV11-2
j_call: TRBJ2-2
d_call: TRBD2
cdr3_nt: TGTGCCAGCAGCTTAGATTGGGGACTAGCGGGCATCACCGGGGAGCTGTTTTTT
cdr3_aa: CASSLDWGLAGITGELFF

clone_size: -
v_call: TRBV19
j_call: TRBJ1-1
d_call: -
cdr3_nt: TGTGCCAGTAGTGCCAGTCGGGGGACGAACACTGAAGCTTTCTTT
cdr3_aa: CASSASRGTNTEAFF

clone_size: few
v_call: TRBV18
j_call: TRBJ1-2
d_call: -
cdr3_nt: TGTGCCAGCTCACCAACCGGACAACTGATTAACTATGGCTACACCTTC
cdr3_aa: CASSPTGQLINYGYTF

clone_size: once
v_call: TRBV20-1
j_call: TRBJ2-1
d_call: TRBD2
cdr3_nt: TGCAGTGCCAGTACCTTAGCGGGGGAATACAATGAGCAGTTCTTC
cdr3_aa: CSASTLAGEYNEQFF

clone_size: -
v_call: TRBV7-2
j_call: TRBJ2-5
d_call: TRBD2
cdr3_nt: TGTGCCAGCAGCTTAGCAGTAGGGAGAACCGGGACTAGCGGCCAAGAGACCCAGTACTTC
cdr3_aa: CASSLAVGRTGTSGQETQYF

clone_size: few
v_call: TRBV5-1
j_call: TRBJ2-7
d_call: -
cdr3_nt: TGCGCCAGCAGCTTGGATCACTACGAGCAGTACTTC
cdr3_aa: CASSLDHYEQYF

clone_size: -
v_call: TRBV19
j_call: TRBJ1-5
d_call: -
cdr3_nt: TGTGCCAGTAGTAAACCGGGGTCCAATCAGCCCCAGCATTTT
cdr3_aa: CASSKPGSNQPQHF

clone_size: -
v_call: TRBV15
j_call: TRBJ1-5
d_call: TRBD1
cdr3_nt: TGTGCCACCAGCAGAAGGGGGCTCTTCAATCAGCCCCAGCATTTT
cdr3_aa: CATSRRGLFNQPQHF

clone_size: -
v_call: TRBV6-2/TRBV6-3
j_call: TRBJ1-2
d_call: TRBD1
cdr3_nt: TGTGCCAGCAGTTACCCCGGGACAGTGTATGGCTACACCTTC
cdr3_aa: CASSYPGTVYGYTF

clone_size: -
v_call: TRBV12-1
j_call: TRBJ2-1
d_call: -
cdr3_nt: TGTGCCAGCAGCTCTATTGATAGCTCCTACAATGAGCAGTTCTTC
cdr3_aa: CASSSIDSSYNEQFF

clone_size: -
v_call: TRBV3-1/TRBV3-2
j_call: TRBJ1-4
d_call: -
cdr3_nt: TGTGCCAGCAGCCTCAGGGGCCCTAATGAAAAACTGTTTTTT
cdr3_aa: CASSLRGPNEKLFF

clone_size: -
v_call: TRBV5-8
j_call: TRBJ2-7
d_call: TRBD1
cdr3_nt: TGTGCCAGCAGCCCCCAGACAGGGACCTCCTTCGAGCAGTACTTC
cdr3_aa: CASSPQTGTSFEQYF

clone_size: few
v_call: TRBV27
j_call: TRBJ1-5
d_call: TRBD1
cdr3_nt: TGTGCCAGCAGCTGGACAGGGGTTGGCAATCAGCCCCAGCATTTT
cdr3_aa: CASSWTGVGNQPQHF

clone_size: few
v_call: TRBV30
j_call: TRBJ2-2
d_call: -
cdr3_nt: TGTGCCTGGGTGGCAGGGTACACCGGGGAGCTGTTTTTT
cdr3_aa: CAWVAGYTGELFF

clone_size: -
v_call: TRBV6-6
j_call: TRBJ2-7
d_call: -
cdr3_nt: TGTGCCAGCAGTTACTCGACGCCAGGGTTCGAGCAGTACTTC
cdr3_aa: CASSYSTPGFEQYF

clone_size: -
v_call: TRBV29-1
j_call: TRBJ2-7
d_call: -
cdr3_nt: TGCAGCGTTGTTGACGAAACTACCTACGAGCAGTACTTC
cdr3_aa: CSVVDETTYEQYF

clone_size: -
v_call: TRBV2
j_call: TRBJ2-7
d_call: TRBD1
cdr3_nt: TGTGCCAGCACCGGGACAGGGTCCGAGCAGTACTTC
cdr3_aa: CASTGTGSEQYF

clone_size: -
v_call: TRBV30
j_call: TRBJ1-1
d_call: -
cdr3_nt: TGTGCCTGGAACGGGGTGAATTTCGCTGAAGCTTTCTTT
cdr3_aa: CAWNGVNFAEAFF

clone_size: -
v_call: TRBV3-1/TRBV3-2
j_call: TRBJ2-7
d_call: -
cdr3_nt: TGTGCCAGCAGCACTAGAGGAGGGGGCGAAGGGATATACTTC
cdr3_aa: CASSTRGGGEGIYF

clone_size: -
v_call: TRBV6-5
j_call: TRBJ1-2
d_call: TRBD1
cdr3_nt: TGTGCCAGCAGTCGACAGGGATCGGGTGGCTACACCTTC
cdr3_aa: CASSRQGSGGYTF

clone_size: -
v_call: TRBV5-1
j_call: TRBJ2-5
d_call: -
cdr3_nt: TGCGCCAGCAGCTTGGGACAGACCCAAGAGACCCAGTACTTC
cdr3_aa: CASSLGQTQETQYF

clone_size: -
v_call: TRBV6-4
j_call: TRBJ2-1
d_call: TRBD2
cdr3_nt: TGTGCCAGCAGCCTGAACAACCTAGCGGGGGGATTAAATGAGCAGTTCTTC
cdr3_aa: CASSLNNLAGGLNEQFF

clone_size: few
v_call: TRBV19
j_call: TRBJ1-6
d_call: TRBD1
cdr3_nt: TGTGCCAGTAGTCTGATTGGACAGGGTAATTCACCCCTCCACTTT
cdr3_aa: CASSLIGQGNSPLHF

clone_size: -
v_call: TRBV6-5
j_call: TRBJ1-6
d_call: -
cdr3_nt: TGTGCCAGCAGTTCACCCGGCAGGGGAAATTCACCCCTCCACTTT
cdr3_aa: CASSSPGRGNSPLHF

clone_size: -
v_call: TRBV9
j_call: TRBJ2-5
d_call: -
cdr3_nt: TGTGCCAGCAGCGTAGGGGGAGTGGAGACCCAGTACTTC
cdr3_aa: CASSVGGVETQYF

clone_size: -
v_call: TRBV6-5
j_call: TRBJ1-5
d_call: -
cdr3_nt: TGTGCCACCCAAGTAGGACAAGGTAGTCAGCCCCAGCATTTT
cdr3_aa: CATQVGQGSQPQHF

clone_size: -
v_call: TRBV6-6
j_call: TRBJ1-2
d_call: -
cdr3_nt: TGTGCCAGCAGTTACACAGGGACGGCTTATGGCTACACCTTC
cdr3_aa: CASSYTGTAYGYTF

clone_size: once
v_call: TRBV19
j_call: TRBJ2-3
d_call: -
cdr3_nt: TGTGCCAGTAGTATATGGCCTGGTGGGTCGGGAGATACGCAGTATTTT
cdr3_aa: CASSIWPGGSGDTQYF

clone_size: -
v_call: TRBV12-3/TRBV12-4
j_call: TRBJ1-5
d_call: -
cdr3_nt: TGTGCCAGCAGTTTAGCGGCAGATCAGCCCCAGCATTTT
cdr3_aa: CASSLAADQPQHF

clone_size: -
v_call: TRBV6-5
j_call: TRBJ1-1
d_call: -
cdr3_nt: TGTGCCAGCAGTCTCAAGTTCTCGGGGAACACTGAAGCTTTCTTT
cdr3_aa: CASSLKFSGNTEAFF

clone_size: -
v_call: TRBV14
j_call: TRBJ2-3
d_call: -
cdr3_nt: TGTGCCAGCAGCCAAGAGGGGGCATCATGGCAAGATACGCAGTATTTT
cdr3_aa: CASSQEGASWQDTQYF

clone_size: -
v_call: TRBV3-1/TRBV3-2
j_call: TRBJ2-2
d_call: -
cdr3_nt: TGTGCCAGCAGCCGGAGGTGGGAGCTGTTTTTT
cdr3_aa: CASSRRWELFF

clone_size: -
v_call: TRBV3-1/TRBV3-2
j_call: TRBJ2-1
d_call: TRBD2
cdr3_nt: TGTGCCAGCAGCTTTCGGACTAGCGATGAGCAGTTCTTC
cdr3_aa: CASSFRTSDEQFF

clone_size: once
v_call: TRBV5-6
j_call: TRBJ2-1
d_call: TRBD2
cdr3_nt: TGTGCCAGCAGCCCAACGGGGGGGCTAGAGCAGTTCTTC
cdr3_aa: CASSPTGGLEQFF

clone_size: -
v_call: TRBV4-1
j_call: TRBJ2-5
d_call: TRBD2
cdr3_nt: TGCGCCAGCAGCCAAGATTGGCTAGCGGGAGGGCCTTCCCGAGAGACCCAGTACTTC
cdr3_aa: CASSQDWLAGGPSRETQYF

clone_size: -
v_call: TRBV6-2/TRBV6-3
j_call: TRBJ1-2
d_call: -
cdr3_nt: TGTGCCAGCAGTACACAGGGTGCCCTGCGTGGCTACACCTTC
cdr3_aa: CASSTQGALRGYTF

clone_size: -
v_call: TRBV9
j_call: TRBJ2-5
d_call: TRBD2
cdr3_nt: TGTGCCAGCAGCGGAGGGACTAGCGACACAGCTTCCCCGGAGACCCAGTACTTC
cdr3_aa: CASSGGTSDTASPETQYF

clone_size: -
v_call: TRBV5-1
j_call: TRBJ2-2
d_call: -
cdr3_nt: TGCGCCAGCAGCTTCCAGGGCCACTATGGTACCGGGGAGCTGTTTTTT
cdr3_aa: CASSFQGHYGTGELFF

clone_size: -
v_call: TRBV5-1
j_call: TRBJ2-3
d_call: TRBD1
cdr3_nt: TGCGCCAGCAGCCCCCTTCGGACAGGGGGCGCGTCAGATACGCAGTATTTT
cdr3_aa: CASSPLRTGGASDTQYF

clone_size: -
v_call: TRBV9
j_call: TRBJ1-6
d_call: -
cdr3_nt: TGTGCCAGCAGCGTAGGGTTGGGAGGGATTTCACCCCTCCACTTT
cdr3_aa: CASSVGLGGISPLHF

clone_size: once
v_call: TRBV2
j_call: TRBJ1-2
d_call: -
cdr3_nt: TGTGCCAGCAGTGAAGCGGGGCAGGTGTATGGCTACACCTTC
cdr3_aa: CASSEAGQVYGYTF

clone_size: -
v_call: TRBV19
j_call: TRBJ1-5
d_call: -
cdr3_nt: TGTGCCAGTAGCTCGCCCCGGTCCTCCAGCAATCAGCCCCAGCATTTT
cdr3_aa: CASSSPRSSSNQPQHF

clone_size: few
v_call: TRBV5-1
j_call: TRBJ2-7
d_call: -
cdr3_nt: TGCGCCAGCAGCTCAGACTACGAGCAGTACTTC
cdr3_aa: CASSSDYEQYF

clone_size: -
v_call: TRBV28
j_call: TRBJ2-7
d_call: TRBD1
cdr3_nt: TGTGCCAGCAGTTCCGGGACAGGGTACGAGCAGTACTTC
cdr3_aa: CASSSGTGYEQYF